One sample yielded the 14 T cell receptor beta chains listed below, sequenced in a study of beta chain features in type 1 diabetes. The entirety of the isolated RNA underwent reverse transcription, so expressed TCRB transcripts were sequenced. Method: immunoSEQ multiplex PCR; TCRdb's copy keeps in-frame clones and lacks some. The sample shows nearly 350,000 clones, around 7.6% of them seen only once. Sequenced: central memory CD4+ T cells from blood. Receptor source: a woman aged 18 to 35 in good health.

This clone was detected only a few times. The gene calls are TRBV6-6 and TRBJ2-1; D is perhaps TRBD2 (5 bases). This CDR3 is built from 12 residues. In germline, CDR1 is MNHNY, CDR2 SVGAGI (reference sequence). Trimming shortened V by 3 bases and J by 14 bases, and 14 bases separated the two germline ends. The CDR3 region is CASSYDKGVEFF. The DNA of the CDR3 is TGTGCCAGCAGTTATGATAAGGGAGTGGAGTTCTTC.

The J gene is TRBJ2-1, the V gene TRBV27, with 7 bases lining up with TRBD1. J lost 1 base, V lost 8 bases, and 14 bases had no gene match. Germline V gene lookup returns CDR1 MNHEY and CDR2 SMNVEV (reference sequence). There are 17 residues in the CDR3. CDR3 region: CASCPPPQGNSYNEQFF. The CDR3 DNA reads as TGTGCCAGCTGTCCCCCCCCACAGGGGAATTCCTACAATGAGCAGTTCTTC.

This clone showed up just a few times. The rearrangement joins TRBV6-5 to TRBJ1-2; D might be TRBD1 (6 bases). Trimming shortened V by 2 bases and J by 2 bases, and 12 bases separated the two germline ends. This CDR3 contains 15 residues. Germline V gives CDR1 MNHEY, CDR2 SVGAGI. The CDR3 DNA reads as TGTGCCAGCAGTTACGGGGGCCCAACGAACTATGGCTACACCTTC. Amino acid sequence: CASSYGGPTNYGYTF.

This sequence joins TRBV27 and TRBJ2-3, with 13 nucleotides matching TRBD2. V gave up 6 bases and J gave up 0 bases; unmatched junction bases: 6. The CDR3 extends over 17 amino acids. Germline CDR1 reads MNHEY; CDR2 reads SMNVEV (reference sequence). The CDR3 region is CASSSGTSGKSTDTQYF. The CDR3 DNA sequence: TGTGCCAGCAGCTCCGGGACTAGCGGGAAGAGCACAGATACGCAGTATTTT.

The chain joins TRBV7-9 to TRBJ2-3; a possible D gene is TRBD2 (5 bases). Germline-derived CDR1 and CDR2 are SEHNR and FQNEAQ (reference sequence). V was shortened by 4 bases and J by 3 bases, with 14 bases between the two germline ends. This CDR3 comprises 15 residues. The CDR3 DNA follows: TGTGCCAGCAGCTGGACCGGGATGGGGACAGATACGCAGTATTTT. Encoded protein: CASSWTGMGTDTQYF.

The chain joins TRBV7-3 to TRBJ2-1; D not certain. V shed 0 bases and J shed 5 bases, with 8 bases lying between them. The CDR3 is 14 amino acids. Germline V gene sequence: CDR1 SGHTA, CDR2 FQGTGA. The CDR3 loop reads CASSLTRADNEQFF. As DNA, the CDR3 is TGTGCCAGCAGCTTAACTCGCGCCGACAATGAGCAGTTCTTC.

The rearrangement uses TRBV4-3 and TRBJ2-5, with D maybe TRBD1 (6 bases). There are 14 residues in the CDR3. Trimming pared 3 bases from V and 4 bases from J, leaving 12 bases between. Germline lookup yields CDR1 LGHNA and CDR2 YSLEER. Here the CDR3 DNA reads TGCGCCAGCAGCCAGTACACAGGGTCAGAGACCCAGTACTTC. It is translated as CASSQYTGSETQYF.

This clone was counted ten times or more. The CDR3 DNA reads as TGTGCCAGCAGTGATGCGGGACAGGGAGTCTATGAGCAGTTCTTC. Translation gives CASSDAGQGVYEQFF. The V gene is TRBV25-1, the J gene TRBJ2-1, with 9 bases matching TRBD1. The trim removed 3 bases at V and 8 bases at J, leaving 8 bases unmatched. The CDR3 sequence is 15 residues long. CDR1 is MGHDK, CDR2 SYGVNS, per germline.

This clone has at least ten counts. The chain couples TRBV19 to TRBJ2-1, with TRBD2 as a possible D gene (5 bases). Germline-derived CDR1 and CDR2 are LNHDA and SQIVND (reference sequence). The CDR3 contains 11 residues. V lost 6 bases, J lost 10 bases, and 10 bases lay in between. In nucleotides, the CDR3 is TGTGCCAGTAGCCAAGCGGCGGAGCAGTTCTTC. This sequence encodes CASSQAAEQFF.

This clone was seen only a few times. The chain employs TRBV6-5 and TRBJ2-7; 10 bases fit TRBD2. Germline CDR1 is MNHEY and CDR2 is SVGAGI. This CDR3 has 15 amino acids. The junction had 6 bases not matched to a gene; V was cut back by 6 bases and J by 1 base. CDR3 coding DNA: TGTGCCAGCAGACCGCTAGCGGGGGTATCCTACGAGCAGTACTTC. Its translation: CASRPLAGVSYEQYF.

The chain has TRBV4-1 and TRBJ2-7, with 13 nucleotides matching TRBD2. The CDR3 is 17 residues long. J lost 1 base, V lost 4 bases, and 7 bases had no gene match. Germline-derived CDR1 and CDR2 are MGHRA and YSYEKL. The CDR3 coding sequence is TGCGCCAGCAGCCGGAGCGGACTAGCGGGAGCGTCCTACGAGCAGTACTTC. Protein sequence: CASSRSGLAGASYEQYF.

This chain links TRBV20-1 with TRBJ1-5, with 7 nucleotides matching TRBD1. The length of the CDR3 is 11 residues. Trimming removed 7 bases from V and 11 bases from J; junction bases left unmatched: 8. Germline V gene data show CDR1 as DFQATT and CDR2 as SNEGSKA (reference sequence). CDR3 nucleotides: TGCAGTGTGTCCACCCAGGGGGCCCAGCATTTT. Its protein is CSVSTQGAQHF.

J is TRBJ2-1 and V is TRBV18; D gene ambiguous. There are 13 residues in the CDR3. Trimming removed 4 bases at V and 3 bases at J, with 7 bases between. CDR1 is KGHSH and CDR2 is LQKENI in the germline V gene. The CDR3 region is CASSLANYNEQFF. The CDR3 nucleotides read TGTGCCAGCTCACTAGCAAACTACAATGAGCAGTTCTTC.

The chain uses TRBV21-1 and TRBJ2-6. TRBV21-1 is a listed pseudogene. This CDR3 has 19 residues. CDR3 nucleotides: TGTGCCAGCAGCAAAGGGAGACACAACCTAAGATCTGGGGCCAACGTCCTGACTTTC. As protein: CASSKGRHNLRSGANVLTF.